Included here is one TCR beta chain sequence, with context. Its matching antigen is unknown. The sample is drawn from a study of cytomegalovirus exposure and HLA in healthy donors. Whole-study results and caveats: The study listed approximately 160 cytomegalovirus-associated TCR beta chains. Within the roughly 120 validation repertoires, first-cohort TCR clusters tended to co-occur, according to a later analysis. The classifier, whose performance was assessed in both the original and validation cohorts, reportedly diagnosed cytomegalovirus status with high specificity and sensitivity. Testing in vitro showed a few CMV-associated chains specific for CMV antigens.

Measured with immunoSEQ multiplex PCR; TCRdb has only the in-frame clones, and not every one. The data hold around 250,000 clones, with roughly 89% observed a single time. This CDR3 has 13 amino acids. After removal of 4 bases from V and 4 bases from J, the junction contained 1 base not matched to a gene. Germline V CDR1 and CDR2: GTSNPN, SVGIG (reference sequence). Material for sequencing was PBMCs. The chain has TRBV30 and TRBJ2-1; 10 bases align to TRBD2. The source is a young woman in good health and CMV-seronegative. DNA of the CDR3: TGTGCCTGGACTAGCGGGGGTTACAATGAGCAGTTCTTC. As protein: CAWTSGGYNEQFF.